Listed here is a single TCR beta chain. What it binds is not known. It was by 5'RACE template switching with UMIs that TCR beta cDNA was made. No DNA is given; TCRdb re-called the 5' RACE reads and lists each CDR3 protein once. This sample's clone table lists fewer than 550,000 distinct CDR3 sequences. This entry is derived from a study of T cells expressing NK-cell markers. The wider study: Serological testing identified most of the eight sequenced donors as HCMV-seropositive and one as seronegative. General observations from the study: Whether expanded NKG2C-expressing T cell clones recognize HCMV is unknown.

Germline V lookup: CDR1 SGHRS, CDR2 YFSETQ. The CDR3 sequence is 13 residues long. The sample taken for sequencing was blood T cells: a sorted CD56 or NKG2C T cell subset, CD4+ or CD8+ T cells, or bulk PBMC T cells (not recorded which). The J gene is TRBJ1-5, the V gene TRBV5-1; as DNA is missing, the TRBD1 call by TCRdb cannot be tested. This TCR was sampled from a woman aged 45-60 years in good health. This chain's CDR3 is CASSYRQGQPQHF.